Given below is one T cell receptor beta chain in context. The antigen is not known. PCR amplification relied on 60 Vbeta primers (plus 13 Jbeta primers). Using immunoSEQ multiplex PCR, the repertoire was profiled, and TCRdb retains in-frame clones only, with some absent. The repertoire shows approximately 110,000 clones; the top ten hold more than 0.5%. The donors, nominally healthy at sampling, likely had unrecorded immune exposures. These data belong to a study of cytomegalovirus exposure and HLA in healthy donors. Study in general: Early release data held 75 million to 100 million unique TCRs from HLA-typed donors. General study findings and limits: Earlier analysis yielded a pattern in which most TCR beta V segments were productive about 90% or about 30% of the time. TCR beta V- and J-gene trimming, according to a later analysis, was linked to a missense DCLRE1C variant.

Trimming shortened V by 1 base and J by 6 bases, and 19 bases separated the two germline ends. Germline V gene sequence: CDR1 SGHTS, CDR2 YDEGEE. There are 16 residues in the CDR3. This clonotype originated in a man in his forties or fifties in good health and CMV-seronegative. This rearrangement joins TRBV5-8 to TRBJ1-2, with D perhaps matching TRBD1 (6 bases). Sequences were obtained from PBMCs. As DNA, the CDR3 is TGTGCCAGCAGCTTGATGACAGGCCCAGGGAGAAATGGCTACACCTTC. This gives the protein CASSLMTGPGRNGYTF.